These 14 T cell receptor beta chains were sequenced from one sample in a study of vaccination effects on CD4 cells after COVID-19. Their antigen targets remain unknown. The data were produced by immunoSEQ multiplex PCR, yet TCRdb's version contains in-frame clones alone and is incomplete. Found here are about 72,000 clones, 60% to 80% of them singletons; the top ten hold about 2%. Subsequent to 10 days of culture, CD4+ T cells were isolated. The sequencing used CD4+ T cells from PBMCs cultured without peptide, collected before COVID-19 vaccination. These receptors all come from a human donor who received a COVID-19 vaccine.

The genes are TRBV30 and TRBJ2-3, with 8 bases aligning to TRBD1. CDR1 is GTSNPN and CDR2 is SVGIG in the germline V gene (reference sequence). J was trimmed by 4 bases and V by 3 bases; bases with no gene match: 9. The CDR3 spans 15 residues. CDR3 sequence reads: CAWSPGQGAADTQYF. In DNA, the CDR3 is TGTGCCTGGAGCCCGGGGCAGGGGGCCGCAGATACGCAGTATTTT. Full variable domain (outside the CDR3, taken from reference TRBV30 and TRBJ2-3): SQTIHQWPATLVQPVGSPLSLECTVEGTSNPNLYWYRQAAGRGLQLLFYSVGIGQISSEVPQNLSASRPQDRQFILSSKKLLLSDSGFYLCAWSPGQGAADTQYFGPGTRLTVL.

The CDR3 protein is CASRDSGSSNQPQHF. The DNA of the CDR3 is TGTGCCAGCAGAGACTCAGGGTCTAGCAATCAGCCCCAGCATTTT. The chain recombines TRBV6-6 with TRBJ1-5, with a weak D call TRBD1 (5 bases). Deletions cut 6 bases from V and 0 bases from J, with 12 bases between. Per germline, CDR1 MNHNY and CDR2 SVGAGI (reference sequence). The CDR3 covers 15 residues.

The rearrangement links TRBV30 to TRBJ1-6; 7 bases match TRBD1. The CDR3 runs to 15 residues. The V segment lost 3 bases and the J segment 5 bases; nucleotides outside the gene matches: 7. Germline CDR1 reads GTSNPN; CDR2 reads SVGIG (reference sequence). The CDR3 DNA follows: TGTGCCTGGAGAGAGCAGACAGGGAATAATTCACCCCTCCACTTT. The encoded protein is CAWREQTGNNSPLHF.

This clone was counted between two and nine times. Written as DNA, the CDR3 is TGTGCCAGCAGTTTATGGTCGGGGGGACAGCCCCAGCATTTT. Amino acids: CASSLWSGGQPQHF. The chain is built from TRBV28 and TRBJ1-5; tentatively, D is TRBD1 (5 bases). The CDR3 consists of 14 residues. Looked up from germline, CDR1 is MDHEN and CDR2 is SYDVKM. Trimming shortened V by 0 bases and J by 7 bases, and 10 bases separated the two germline ends.

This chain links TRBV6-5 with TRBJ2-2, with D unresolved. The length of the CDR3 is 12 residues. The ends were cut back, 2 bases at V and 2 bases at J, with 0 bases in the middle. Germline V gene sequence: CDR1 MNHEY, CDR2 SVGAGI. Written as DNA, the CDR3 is TGTGCCAGCAGTTACAACACCGGGGAGCTGTTTTTT. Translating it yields CASSYNTGELFF.

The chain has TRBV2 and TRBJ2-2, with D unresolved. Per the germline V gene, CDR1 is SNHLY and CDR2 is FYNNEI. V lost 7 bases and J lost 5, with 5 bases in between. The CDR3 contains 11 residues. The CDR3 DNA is TGTGCCAGCACCCGAACCGGGGAGCTGTTTTTT. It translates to CASTRTGELFF.

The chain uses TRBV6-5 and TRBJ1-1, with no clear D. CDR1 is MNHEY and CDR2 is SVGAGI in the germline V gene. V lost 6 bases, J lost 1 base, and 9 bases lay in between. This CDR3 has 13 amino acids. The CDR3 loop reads CASSRGQNTEAFF. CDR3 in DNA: TGTGCCAGCAGCAGAGGGCAGAACACTGAAGCTTTCTTT.

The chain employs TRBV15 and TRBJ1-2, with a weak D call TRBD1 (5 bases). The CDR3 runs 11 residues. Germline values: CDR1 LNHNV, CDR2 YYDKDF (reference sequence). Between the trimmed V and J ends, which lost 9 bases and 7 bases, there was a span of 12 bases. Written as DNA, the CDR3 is TGTGCCACAGATCAAAGGGGTGGCTACACCTTC. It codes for CATDQRGGYTF.

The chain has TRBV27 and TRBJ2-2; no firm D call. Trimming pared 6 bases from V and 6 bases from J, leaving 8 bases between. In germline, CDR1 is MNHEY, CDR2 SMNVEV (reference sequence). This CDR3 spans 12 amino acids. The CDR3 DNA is TGTGCCAGCAGGATACATCCCGGGGAGCTGTTTTTT. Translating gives CASRIHPGELFF.

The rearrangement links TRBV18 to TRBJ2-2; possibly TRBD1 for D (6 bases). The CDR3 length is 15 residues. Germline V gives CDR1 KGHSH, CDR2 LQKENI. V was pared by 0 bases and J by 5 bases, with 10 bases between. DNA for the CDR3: TGTGCCAGCTCACCACCGTCTGACAGGACCGGGGAGCTGTTTTTT. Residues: CASSPPSDRTGELFF.

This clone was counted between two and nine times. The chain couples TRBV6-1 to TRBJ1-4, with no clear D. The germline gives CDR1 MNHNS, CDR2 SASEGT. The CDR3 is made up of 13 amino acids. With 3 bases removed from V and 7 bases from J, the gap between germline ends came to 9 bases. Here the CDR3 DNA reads TGTGCCAGCAGTGATTCTGACTTTGAAAAACTGTTTTTT. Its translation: CASSDSDFEKLFF.

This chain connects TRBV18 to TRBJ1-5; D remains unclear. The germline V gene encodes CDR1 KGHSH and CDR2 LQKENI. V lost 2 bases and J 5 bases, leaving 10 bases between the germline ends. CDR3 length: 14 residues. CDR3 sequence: CASSPWPTDQPQHF. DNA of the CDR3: TGTGCCAGCTCACCATGGCCCACCGATCAGCCCCAGCATTTT.

The CDR3 here is CASSPTLGRGVTDTQYF. DNA for the CDR3: TGTGCCAGCAGCCCCACTCTCGGGCGGGGGGTTACAGATACGCAGTATTTT. The chain couples TRBV13 to TRBJ2-3; the match to TRBD2 covers 8 bases. Trimming took 5 bases from V and 3 from J; bases not matched to a gene: 13. Germline V gene lookup returns CDR1 PRHDT and CDR2 FYEKMQ (reference sequence). The CDR3 consists of 17 residues.

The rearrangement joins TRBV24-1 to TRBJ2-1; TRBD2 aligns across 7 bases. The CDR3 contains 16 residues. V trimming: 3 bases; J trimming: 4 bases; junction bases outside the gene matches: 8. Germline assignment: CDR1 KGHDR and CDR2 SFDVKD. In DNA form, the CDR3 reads TGTGCCACCAGTGATGTGGGCGGGGGAGGATACAATGAGCAGTTCTTC. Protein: CATSDVGGGGYNEQFF.